Below are 28 T cell receptor beta chains sequenced from a single sample in a study of T cells in Graves' hyperthyroidism and ophthalmopathy (dated by TCRdb to between 2018 and 2021). The protocol used for the library was multiplex PCR. Instrument on record: Illumina HiSeq 2000. Amplification of TCR beta CDR3 regions was carried out from RNA transcripts. For the first round of RT-PCR on the TCR CDR3, the HTBI primer set was used together with the Qiagen OneStep RT-PCR kit. The raw public reads went through TCRdb reprocessing: fastp at Q25, MiXCR clone calling, in-frame beta chains kept. A single entry per CDR3 protein holds the most common genes and DNA from its merged rows. Present in this sample are more than 300,000 distinct CDR3 sequences, 17% of which were seen just once. Almost 35% of the sample goes to the ten largest clones. The sample comprised blood. These receptors were collected from a woman in her thirties with Graves' hyperthyroidism that later progressed to Graves' ophthalmopathy.

Many counts were recorded for this clonotype. This chain connects TRBV28 to TRBJ2-3, with D tentatively TRBD2 (5 bases). This CDR3 has 12 residues. The germline gives CDR1 MDHEN, CDR2 SYDVKM. Trimming cost V 5 bases and J 6 bases, with 9 bases left between them. CDR3 sequence reads: CASSGEWDTQYF. The DNA for the CDR3 is TGTGCCAGCAGTGGGGAGTGGGATACGCAGTATTTT.

The V gene is TRBV30, the J gene TRBJ2-3, with D possibly TRBD1 on 6 matching bases. Germline V CDR1 and CDR2: GTSNPN, SVGIG (reference sequence). Deletions cut 3 bases from V and 6 bases from J, with 10 bases between. The CDR3 has 12 amino acids. CDR3 amino acids: CAWSSTGDTQYF. In DNA, the CDR3 is TGTGCCTGGAGCTCAACAGGGGATACGCAGTATTTT.

The sample holds many counts of this clonotype. This chain links TRBV19 with TRBJ2-5, with D perhaps matching TRBD2 (7 bases). CDR3 length: 15 amino acids. V lost 5 bases and J lost 0, with 13 bases in between. Germline CDR1 is LNHDA and CDR2 is SQIVND (reference sequence). This chain's CDR3 is CASSRGAENQETQYF. DNA for the CDR3: TGTGCCAGTAGTCGGGGGGCGGAAAACCAAGAGACCCAGTACTTC.

The V and J genes are TRBV5-1 and TRBJ2-2; 9 bases align to TRBD2. The J segment lost 1 base and the V segment lost 3 bases, leaving 13 bases of the junction unmatched. CDR3 length: 19 amino acids. The V gene's germline CDR1 is SGHRS and CDR2 YFSETQ. DNA of the CDR3: TGCGCCAGCAGCTACCTCTACCCGGGACTAGCAAAGAACACCGGGGAGCTGTTTTTT. Translating it yields CASSYLYPGLAKNTGELFF.

A few counts support this clonotype. The genes are TRBV7-9 and TRBJ1-1; 7 nucleotides align to TRBD1. The V and J ends lost 4 bases and 1 base, in that order; junction bases with no gene match: 9. The CDR3 has 16 residues. The germline gives CDR1 SEHNR, CDR2 FQNEAQ (reference sequence). Here the CDR3 reads CASSSQQGMWNTEAFF. The CDR3 nucleotides read TGTGCCAGCAGCTCACAACAGGGGATGTGGAACACTGAAGCTTTCTTT. Variable domain in full (rest from reference TRBV7-9 and TRBJ1-1): DTGVSQNPRHKITKRGQNVTFRCDPISEHNRLYWYRQTLGQGPEFLTYFQNEAQLEKSRLLSDRFSAERPKGSFSTLEIQRTEQGDSAMYLCASSSQQGMWNTEAFFGQGTRLTVV.

The chain carries TRBV9 and TRBJ2-3; D ambiguous. Deletions cut 0 bases from V and 0 bases from J, with 11 bases between. This CDR3 region has 16 residues. Germline CDR1 reads SGDLS; CDR2 reads YYNGEE. In DNA form, the CDR3 reads TGTGCCAGCAGCGTAGGCCTCGTCAAAAGCACAGATACGCAGTATTTT. This gives the protein CASSVGLVKSTDTQYF.

This clonotype came up a few times. The J gene is TRBJ2-7, the V gene TRBV20-1, with 10 bases lining up with TRBD2. CDR1 is DFQATT, CDR2 SNEGSKA, per germline (reference sequence). Trimming cost V 0 bases and J 4 bases; bases outside gene matches: 6. CDR3 size: 15 residues. The CDR3 sequence: CSARDLAGDLYEQYF. CDR3 in DNA: TGCAGTGCTAGAGATCTAGCGGGAGACCTTTACGAGCAGTACTTC.

The genes are TRBV9 and TRBJ2-3, with TRBD2 matching 8 bases. Germline lookup yields CDR1 SGDLS and CDR2 YYNGEE. With V trimmed by 2 bases and J by 4 bases, 9 bases remained unmatched. The CDR3 contains 16 residues. In nucleotides, the CDR3 is TGTGCCAGCAGCGTGGGGGGGACTAGTCCCCCAGATACGCAGTATTTT. Amino acids: CASSVGGTSPPDTQYF.

The chain employs TRBV10-1 and TRBJ2-3; 8 nucleotides match TRBD1. Germline-derived CDR1 and CDR2 are WNHNN and SYGVQD (reference sequence). The CDR3 spans 16 residues. With V trimmed by 2 bases and J by 2 bases, 6 bases remained unmatched. This chain's CDR3 is CASSEPGQESTDTQYF. CDR3 in DNA: TGCGCCAGCAGTGAGCCGGGACAGGAATCCACAGATACGCAGTATTTT.

CDR3 in amino acids: CASSFCFAGVDCEQYF. CDR3 DNA sequence: TGTGCCAGCAGCTTTTGCTTCGCGGGAGTGGACTGCGAGCAGTACTTC. The gene calls are TRBV7-9 and TRBJ2-7; 7 bases are shared with TRBD2. V lost 3 bases to trimming and J lost 6 bases; unmatched junction nucleotides: 14. Looked up from germline, CDR1 is SEHNR and CDR2 is FQNEAQ (reference sequence). CDR3 length equals 16 residues.

The rearrangement uses TRBV5-4 and TRBJ2-7, with 8 bases that match TRBD2. In germline, CDR1 is SGHNT, CDR2 YYREEE (reference sequence). This CDR3 has 14 residues. With 3 bases clipped from V and 3 bases from J, the junction kept 5 bases outside the gene matches. The CDR3 loop is CASSSGLGLYEQYF. The CDR3 nucleotides are TGTGCCAGCAGCTCGGGACTAGGGCTCTACGAGCAGTACTTC.

This clonotype showed up many times. V usage is TRBV10-3 and J usage is TRBJ1-2; D is perhaps TRBD1 (6 bases). Between the trimmed V and J ends, which lost 6 bases and 6 bases, there was a span of 14 bases. The length of the CDR3 is 13 residues. The germline CDR1 and CDR2 sequences are ENHRY and SYGVKD. The CDR3 DNA is TGTGCCATCAGGGAAGGACAGTCTAATGGCTACACCTTC. This encodes CAIREGQSNGYTF.

This clonotype was picked up many times. The chain employs TRBV30 and TRBJ1-1; weak D call: TRBD1 (6 bases). CDR3 length equals 12 residues. Per germline, CDR1 GTSNPN and CDR2 SVGIG (reference sequence). The ends were cut back, 4 bases at V and 11 bases at J, with 17 bases in the middle. This CDR3 is CAWILGQIDAFF. DNA of the CDR3: TGTGCCTGGATACTCGGACAGATCGACGCTTTCTTT.

The gene calls are TRBV6-1 and TRBJ1-1; D is unresolved. CDR1 and CDR2 (germline): MNHNS, SASEGT. The CDR3 runs 14 residues. Trimming pared 9 bases from V and 1 base from J, leaving 15 bases between. Here the CDR3 DNA reads TGTGCCAGTAGACTCCAAAGCGGGAACACTGAAGCTTTCTTT. It specifies CASRLQSGNTEAFF.

The DNA for the CDR3 is TGCAGTGCTAGAGAGTCGGGACTAGCTAACACCGGGGAGCTGTTTTTT. Translation: CSARESGLANTGELFF. The rearrangement joins TRBV20-1 to TRBJ2-2, with 9 bases that match TRBD2. The germline gives CDR1 DFQATT, CDR2 SNEGSKA (reference sequence). J lost 2 bases, V lost 0 bases, and 4 bases had no gene match. The CDR3 contains 16 residues.

This clonotype was seen a handful of times. The chain employs TRBV7-9 and TRBJ2-7; D may be TRBD1 (6 bases). Germline V lookup: CDR1 SEHNR, CDR2 FQNEAQ (reference sequence). V was pared by 11 bases and J by 5 bases, with 16 bases between. CDR3 size: 12 residues. CDR3 sequence: CASQGEGHEQYF. Here the CDR3 DNA reads TGTGCCTCACAGGGTGAGGGTCACGAGCAGTACTTC.

This sequence joins TRBV12-3 or TRBV12-4 and TRBJ2-6, with D possibly being TRBD2 (5 bases). The CDR3 runs to 18 residues. V lost 7 bases to trimming and J lost 3 bases, with 22 bases between them. The chain's CDR3 is CASTHLKGVGFGANVLTF. CDR3 DNA: TGTGCCAGCACCCACCTAAAGGGAGTAGGTTTTGGGGCCAACGTCCTGACTTTC.

V gene TRBV7-7 combines with J gene TRBJ2-5; no firm D call. Trimming removed 1 base from V and 3 bases from J, with 15 bases in between. The CDR3 is 16 residues long. Germline V CDR1 and CDR2: SSHAT, FNYEAQ (reference sequence). For the CDR3, the DNA is TGTGCCAGCAGCTTAGGTATTAGATGGGTTGAAGAGACCCAGTACTTC. Translated, it gives CASSLGIRWVEETQYF. Full variable domain (missing parts from reference TRBV7-7 and TRBJ2-5): GAGVSQSPRYKVTKRGQDVTLRCDPISSHATLYWYQQALGQGPEFLTYFNYEAQPDKSGLPSDRFSAERPEGSISTLTIQRTEQRDSAMYRCASSLGIRWVEETQYFGPGTRLLVL.

Ten or more counts support this clonotype. The V and J genes are TRBV15 and TRBJ2-3; D ambiguous. V lost 5 bases and J 2 bases, leaving 8 bases between the germline ends. The CDR3 totals 13 residues. Germline V lookup: CDR1 LNHNV, CDR2 YYDKDF (reference sequence). The chain's CDR3 is CATSPPDTDTQYF. CDR3 DNA sequence: TGTGCCACCAGCCCCCCGGACACAGATACGCAGTATTTT.

This clonotype was found many times. The DNA for the CDR3 is TGTGCCAGCAGACCAACCCTTAGGCACAGAATTACTGAAGCTTTCTTT. Translating it yields CASRPTLRHRITEAFF. The chain joins TRBV11-2 to TRBJ1-1; D unresolved. Trimming pared 6 bases from V and 5 bases from J, leaving 22 bases between. In germline, CDR1 is SGHAT, CDR2 FQNNGV. The length of the CDR3 is 16 residues.

The chain recombines TRBV3-1 with TRBJ1-1, with D unclear. The CDR3 loop spans 11 amino acids. Germline V gives CDR1 LGHDT, CDR2 YNNKEL (reference sequence). With 5 bases removed from V and 9 bases from J, the gap between germline ends came to 10 bases. The CDR3 DNA reads as TGTGCCAGCAGCACCGCCGGGAAAGCTTTCTTT. Protein product: CASSTAGKAFF.

The CDR3 DNA sequence: TGTGCCAGCAGCTTAAGGAGGGACCACGAGCAGTACTTC. It yields the protein CASSLRRDHEQYF. This chain connects TRBV11-1 to TRBJ2-7, with a tentative D call TRBD2 (6 bases). This CDR3 spans 13 amino acids. Trimming removed 2 bases from V and 5 bases from J, with 10 bases in between. Germline CDR1 SGHAT, CDR2 FQDESV (reference sequence).

This clonotype was counted at least ten times. The V gene is TRBV18, the J gene TRBJ2-1, with 7 positions matching TRBD1. There are 14 residues in the CDR3. CDR1 is KGHSH, CDR2 LQKENI, per germline. The V and J ends lost 6 bases and 4 bases, in that order; junction bases with no gene match: 6. The CDR3 sequence: CASSRQGSYNEQFF. The CDR3 nucleotides read TGTGCCAGCTCGAGACAGGGTTCGTACAATGAGCAGTTCTTC.

This clonotype was observed a handful of times. The chain recombines TRBV20-1 with TRBJ2-3; possibly TRBD1 for D (6 bases). The CDR3 has 14 residues. The V end lost 5 bases, the J end lost 0 bases, and 12 bases lay between the germline ends. Germline loops: CDR1 DFQATT, CDR2 SNEGSKA (reference sequence). The CDR3 is CSALRDTSTDTQYF. CDR3 bases: TGCAGTGCTCTACGGGACACAAGCACAGATACGCAGTATTTT.

The V gene is TRBV4-2, the J gene TRBJ2-2; a possible D gene is TRBD2 (5 bases). This CDR3 region has 15 residues. The germline V and J ends were trimmed by 1 base and 2 bases, with 8 bases remaining between them. CDR1 and CDR2 (germline): LGHNA, YNFKEQ. The CDR3 loop reads CASSQVTSNTGELFF. DNA of the CDR3: TGTGCCAGCAGCCAAGTTACTAGTAACACCGGGGAGCTGTTTTTT.

This clonotype has ten or more counts. Written as DNA, the CDR3 is TGTGCCAGCAGCCTCCGACTAGCGGGAGGCCATAACACCGGGGAGCTGTTTTTT. It encodes CASSLRLAGGHNTGELFF. The chain employs TRBV7-9 and TRBJ2-2; 13 nucleotides align to TRBD2. This CDR3 spans 18 amino acids. Germline V gives CDR1 SEHNR, CDR2 FQNEAQ (reference sequence). J lost 2 bases, V lost 5 bases, and 8 bases had no gene match. The full variable domain, in which reference TRBV7-9 and TRBJ2-2 provide the parts outside the CDR3, is DTGVSQNPRHKITKRGQNVTFRCDPISEHNRLYWYRQTLGQGPEFLTYFQNEAQLEKSRLLSDRFSAERPKGSFSTLEIQRTEQGDSAMYLCASSLRLAGGHNTGELFFGEGSRLTVL.

At least ten counts were recorded for this clonotype. The chain has TRBV10-3 and TRBJ2-1; 8 bases match TRBD2. Germline V gene sequence: CDR1 ENHRY, CDR2 SYGVKD. This CDR3 has 15 residues. V shed 3 bases and J 8 bases; nucleotides not matched to a gene: 9. CDR3 in DNA: TGTGCCATCAGTGATACCGGCACTAGCGGTTATGAGCAGTTCTTC. Translating it yields CAISDTGTSGYEQFF.

This clonotype was picked up one time. CDR3 in amino acids: CASTLNQREAEETQYF. As DNA, the CDR3 is TGTGCCAGCACCCTAAACCAGCGGGAGGCTGAAGAGACCCAGTACTTC. The chain has TRBV12-3 or TRBV12-4 and TRBJ2-5; TRBD2 matches at 9 bases. Unmatched junction bases numbered 12, after V lost 7 bases and J lost 3 bases. The CDR3 runs 16 residues.